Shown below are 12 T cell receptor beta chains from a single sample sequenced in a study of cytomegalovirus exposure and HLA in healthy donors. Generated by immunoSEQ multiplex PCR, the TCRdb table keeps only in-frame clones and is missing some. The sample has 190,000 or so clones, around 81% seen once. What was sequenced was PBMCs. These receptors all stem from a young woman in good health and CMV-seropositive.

In nucleotides, the CDR3 is TGTGCCAGCACAGGGAACACTGAAGCTTTCTTT. Translating gives CASTGNTEAFF. The J gene is TRBJ1-1, the V gene TRBV25-1; no definite D call. The germline gives CDR1 MGHDK, CDR2 SYGVNS. Trimming cost V 7 bases and J 1 base, with 4 bases left between them. This CDR3 contains 11 residues.

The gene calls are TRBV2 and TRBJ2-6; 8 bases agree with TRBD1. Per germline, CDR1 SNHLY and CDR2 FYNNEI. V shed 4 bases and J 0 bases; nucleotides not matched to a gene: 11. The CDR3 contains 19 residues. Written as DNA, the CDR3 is TGTGCCAGCAGTGCTTCCGGGACAGGAGTTTTCTCTGGGGCCAACGTCCTGACTTTC. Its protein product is CASSASGTGVFSGANVLTF.

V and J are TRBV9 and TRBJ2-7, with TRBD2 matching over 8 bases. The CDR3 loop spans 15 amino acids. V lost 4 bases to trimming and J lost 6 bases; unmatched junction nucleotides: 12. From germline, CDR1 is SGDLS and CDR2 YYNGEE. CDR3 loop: CASSPGGSGGLEQYF. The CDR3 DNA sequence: TGTGCCAGCAGCCCCGGGGGGAGCGGGGGTCTCGAGCAGTACTTC.

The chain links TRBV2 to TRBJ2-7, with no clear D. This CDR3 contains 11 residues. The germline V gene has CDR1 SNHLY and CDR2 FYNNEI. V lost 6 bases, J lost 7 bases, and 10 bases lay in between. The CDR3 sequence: CASRERREQYF. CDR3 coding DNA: TGTGCCAGCAGGGAGCGACGGGAGCAGTACTTC. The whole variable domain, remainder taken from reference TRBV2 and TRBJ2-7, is EPEVTQTPSHQVTQMGQEVILRCVPISNHLYFYWYRQILGQKVEFLVSFYNNEISEKSEIFDDQFSVERPDGSNFTLKIRSTKLEDSAMYFCASRERREQYFGPGTRLTVT.

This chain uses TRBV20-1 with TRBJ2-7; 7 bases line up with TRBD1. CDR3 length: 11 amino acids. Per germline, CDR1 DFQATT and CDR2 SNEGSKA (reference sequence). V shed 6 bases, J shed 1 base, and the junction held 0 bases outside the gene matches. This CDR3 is CSARGSYEQYF. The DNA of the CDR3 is TGCAGTGCCAGGGGGTCCTACGAGCAGTACTTC.

CDR3 protein: CASSQRTDSTDTQYF. CDR3 sequence (DNA): TGCGCCAGCAGCCAAAGGACAGACAGCACAGATACGCAGTATTTT. The chain has TRBV5-1 and TRBJ2-3; D is perhaps TRBD1 (6 bases). V was pared by 4 bases and J by 0 bases, with 12 bases between. Germline-derived CDR1 and CDR2 are SGHRS and YFSETQ. The CDR3 contains 15 residues.

This CDR3 reads CASTEFRSSYNEQFF. CDR3 nucleotide sequence: TGTGCCAGTACCGAATTTAGGAGCTCCTACAATGAGCAGTTCTTC. The chain carries TRBV6-1 and TRBJ2-1; the D is unclear. Trimming pared 9 bases from V and 0 bases from J, leaving 15 bases between. This CDR3 is built from 15 residues. CDR1 and CDR2 from the germline V gene are MNHNS and SASEGT.

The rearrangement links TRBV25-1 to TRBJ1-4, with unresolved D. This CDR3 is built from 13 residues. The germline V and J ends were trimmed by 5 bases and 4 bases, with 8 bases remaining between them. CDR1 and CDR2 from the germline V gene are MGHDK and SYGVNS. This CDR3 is CASSPSHNEKLFF. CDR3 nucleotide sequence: TGTGCCAGCAGTCCCAGTCATAATGAAAAACTGTTTTTT.

CDR3 coding DNA: TGCGCCAGCAGCTTGGCGACAGCGCCCGTTCCCTACGAGCAGTACTTC. Protein: CASSLATAPVPYEQYF. V and J are TRBV5-1 and TRBJ2-7; weak D call: TRBD1 (5 bases). The CDR3 runs to 16 residues. Trimming removed 0 bases at V and 2 bases at J, with 15 bases between. CDR1 SGHRS and CDR2 YFSETQ come from the germline V gene.

The CDR3, as DNA: TGTGCCAGCAGTGAATCCGGCAGGGATGGCGTCTATGGCTACACCTTC. It translates to CASSESGRDGVYGYTF. The chain couples TRBV6-1 to TRBJ1-2; TRBD1 might be the D (5 bases). Trimming stripped 2 bases from V and 4 bases from J, with 17 bases between. This CDR3 region has 16 residues. Per germline, CDR1 MNHNS and CDR2 SASEGT.

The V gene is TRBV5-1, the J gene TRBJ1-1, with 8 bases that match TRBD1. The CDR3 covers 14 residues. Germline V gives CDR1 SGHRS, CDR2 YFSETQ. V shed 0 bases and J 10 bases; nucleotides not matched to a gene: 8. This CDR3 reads CASSLGGDRGIAFF. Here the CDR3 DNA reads TGCGCCAGCAGCTTGGGGGGCGACAGGGGAATAGCTTTCTTT.

This chain's CDR3 is CASSLPLTKGNSPLHF. The CDR3 coding sequence is TGTGCCAGCAGTCTCCCCTTGACAAAGGGGAATTCACCCCTCCACTTT. The chain links TRBV25-1 to TRBJ1-6; possible D gene TRBD1, 5 bases. Germline values: CDR1 MGHDK, CDR2 SYGVNS. Trimming stripped 5 bases from V and 7 bases from J, with 18 bases between. The CDR3 spans 16 residues.